The clone carrying this T cell receptor (beta chain) was observed a few times. Its antigen is unknown. Tregs were sorted as CD4+CD25+CD127-/low cells. This CDR3 spans 14 amino acids. Germline CDR1 is MNHEY and CDR2 is SVGAGI. V lost 5 bases and J 4 bases, leaving 14 bases between the germline ends. Semi-nested PCR with Nested Universal Primer A followed constant-region reverse priming of full-length variable regions. Via MiXCR, TCRdb re-called the 5' RACE reads, giving one row per CDR3 protein. Among 30,000 or so distinct CDR3 sequences listed, around 27% were seen once. General study points: Tumor Tregs overlapped most with tumor, then blood, naive CD4+ cells. The larger-cohort validation was restricted to a single TCR beta V-J rearrangement rather than whole repertoires. Tumor memory CD4+ T cell TCR gene usage clustered with blood and lymph node memory CD4+ cells and lymph node naive CD4+ cells.

The source material was tumor-infiltrating Tregs sorted from the breast tumor. This TCR was recovered from a female donor with breast cancer. The chain combines TRBV6-5 with TRBJ1-2; no firm D call. CDR3 amino acids: CASSNGPASYGYTF. In DNA, the CDR3 is TGTGCCAGCAGTAACGGGCCGGCTTCCTATGGCTACACCTTC.